The TCR beta chain described here comes from a study of blood T cell repertoires in COVID-19. Sequencing used immunoSEQ multiplex PCR; TCRdb keeps in-frame clones, though not all of them. Among just over 90,000 clones listed, about 90% were seen once. The CDR3 contains 13 residues. Germline V gene lookup returns CDR1 SGDLS and CDR2 YYNGEE. V was clipped by 5 bases and J by 0 bases, with 7 bases between them. This receptor was identified in a human donor with active COVID-19. The donor label of this sample is uncertain. The genes are TRBV9 and TRBJ2-3; unclear D gene. The source material was peripheral blood. As DNA, the CDR3 is TGTGCCAGCAGAAAATATAGCACAGATACGCAGTATTTT. Its translation is CASRKYSTDTQYF.